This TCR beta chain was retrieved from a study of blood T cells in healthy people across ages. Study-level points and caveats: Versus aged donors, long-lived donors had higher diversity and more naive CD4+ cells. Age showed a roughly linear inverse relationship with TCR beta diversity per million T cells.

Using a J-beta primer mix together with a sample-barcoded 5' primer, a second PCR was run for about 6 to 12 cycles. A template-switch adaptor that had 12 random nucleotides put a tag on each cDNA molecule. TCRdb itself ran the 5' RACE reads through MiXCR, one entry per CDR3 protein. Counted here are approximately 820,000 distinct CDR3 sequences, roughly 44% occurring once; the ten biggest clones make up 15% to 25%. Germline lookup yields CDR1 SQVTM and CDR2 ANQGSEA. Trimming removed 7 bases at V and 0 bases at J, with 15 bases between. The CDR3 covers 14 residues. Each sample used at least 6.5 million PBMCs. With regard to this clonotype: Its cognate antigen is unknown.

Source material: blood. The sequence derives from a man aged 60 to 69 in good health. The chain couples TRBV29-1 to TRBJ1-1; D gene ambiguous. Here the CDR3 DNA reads TGCAGCGGGAGAACCGCCAACATGAACACTGAAGCTTTCTTT. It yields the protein CSGRTANMNTEAFF.